The 25 T cell receptor beta chains below were found in one sample sequenced in a study of CD8 T cells in ankylosing spondylitis. A single record per CDR3 protein comes from TCRdb applying MiXCR to the 5' RACE reads. The sample has around 130,000 distinct CDR3 sequences, over 6.5% seen once; the top ten hold less than 15%. The material sequenced was blood, either unsorted or a sorted T cell fraction (not recorded which). The receptors were sampled from a male donor with ankylosing spondylitis or in good health (not recorded which).

The J gene is TRBJ2-5, the V gene TRBV29-1, with D perhaps TRBD2 (5 bases). This CDR3 is 11 amino acids long. Germline CDR1 reads SQVTM; CDR2 reads ANQGSEA. Trimming took 7 bases from V and 3 from J, leaving 9 bases between them. The CDR3 region is CSAGEKETQYF. In DNA form, the CDR3 reads TGCAGCGCCGGGGAAAAAGAGACCCAGTACTTC.

This clonotype was counted at least ten times. The chain is built from TRBV20-1 and TRBJ2-1, with D unresolved. Germline CDR1 reads DFQATT; CDR2 reads SNEGSKA (reference sequence). The V end was cut by 1 base, the J end by 0 bases, with 10 bases between. This CDR3 comprises 15 residues. Here the CDR3 reads CSARVQTSSYNEQFF. DNA for the CDR3: TGCAGTGCTAGAGTGCAGACATCCTCCTACAATGAGCAGTTCTTC.

At least ten counts were recorded for this clonotype. The chain has TRBV9 and TRBJ2-2, with D possibly being TRBD1 (6 bases). The CDR3 spans 15 residues. With 0 bases removed from V and 3 bases from J, the gap between germline ends came to 9 bases. Germline V gene sequence: CDR1 SGDLS, CDR2 YYNGEE. The CDR3 loop reads CASSVVTGHTGELFF. The CDR3 DNA reads as TGTGCCAGCAGCGTAGTAACAGGGCACACCGGGGAGCTGTTTTTT. The full variable domain, rest sourced from reference TRBV9 and TRBJ2-2, is DSGVTQTPKHLITATGQRVTLRCSPRSGDLSVYWYQQSLDQGLQFLIQYYNGEERAKGNILERFSAQQFPDLHSELNLSSLELGDSALYFCASSVVTGHTGELFFGEGSRLTVL.

This clonotype has more than one count but fewer than ten. V and J are TRBV12-3 or TRBV12-4 and TRBJ2-7, with 9 positions matching TRBD1. The CDR3 extends over 15 amino acids. Trimming cost V 6 bases and J 3 bases; bases outside gene matches: 9. Written as DNA, the CDR3 is TGTGCCAGCAGCGAGAAAGGACAGGGGCGCTACGAGCAGTACTTC. Amino acid sequence: CASSEKGQGRYEQYF.

This clonotype was seen many times. J is TRBJ1-2 and V is TRBV10-2; a weak D match, TRBD1 (5 bases). Per the germline V gene, CDR1 is WSHSY and CDR2 is SAAADI. Trimming pared 0 bases from V and 5 bases from J, leaving 13 bases between. The CDR3 spans 15 residues. This CDR3 is CASSESTQGYYGYTF. In DNA form, the CDR3 reads TGCGCCAGCAGTGAGTCGACGCAGGGATATTATGGCTACACCTTC.

This clonotype was seen repeatedly, ten times or more. J is TRBJ2-2 and V is TRBV29-1; D not resolved. Germline V CDR1 and CDR2: SQVTM, ANQGSEA. This CDR3 is 15 amino acids long. Trimming took off 4 bases at V and 0 bases at J, with 12 bases between the two ends. The CDR3 reads CSVGGSPTNTGELFF. In nucleotides, the CDR3 is TGCAGCGTTGGGGGTAGCCCAACGAACACCGGGGAGCTGTTTTTT.

This clonotype was detected ten times or more. The chain combines TRBV24-1 with TRBJ2-7; TRBD1 might be the D (6 bases). The CDR3 is 14 amino acids. V lost 2 bases and J 1 base, leaving 8 bases between the germline ends. Per germline, CDR1 KGHDR and CDR2 SFDVKD. This CDR3 is CATSDSGQSYEQYF. The CDR3 nucleotides read TGTGCCACCAGTGATTCGGGACAATCCTACGAGCAGTACTTC.

This clonotype appeared many times. The rearrangement links TRBV12-3 or TRBV12-4 to TRBJ2-7; D gene ambiguous. Between the trimmed V and J ends, which lost 5 bases and 4 bases, there was a span of 6 bases. The CDR3 loop spans 11 amino acids. CDR3 nucleotides: TGTGCCAGCAGTCGTGCGTACGAGCAGTACTTC. Translation: CASSRAYEQYF.

This clonotype was counted ten times or more. The chain uses TRBV7-9 and TRBJ2-7; D gene unclear. The V end was cut by 4 bases, the J end by 5 bases, with 9 bases between. In germline, CDR1 is SEHNR, CDR2 FQNEAQ (reference sequence). The CDR3 has 12 amino acids. CDR3 nucleotide sequence: TGTGCCAGCAGCTCGAAGGTCCACGAGCAGTACTTC. Protein sequence: CASSSKVHEQYF.

This clonotype was detected ten times or more. The chain combines TRBV6-1 with TRBJ2-3, with D possibly being TRBD1 or TRBD2 (5 bases each). This CDR3 comprises 17 residues. The V end lost 6 bases, the J end lost 1 base, and 20 bases lay between the germline ends. From germline, CDR1 is MNHNS and CDR2 SASEGT. CDR3 DNA: TGTGCCAGCAGGCCTCGGGGCCCAGCCACCCGCACAGATACGCAGTATTTT. This codes for CASRPRGPATRTDTQYF.

This clonotype was detected ten times or more. V usage is TRBV3-1 and J usage is TRBJ2-1; 10 nucleotides match TRBD2. J gave up 7 bases and V 1 base, and 7 bases lay outside the gene matches. Germline V lookup: CDR1 LGHDT, CDR2 YNNKEL (reference sequence). The CDR3 consists of 16 residues. CDR3 DNA sequence: TGTGCCAGCAGCCAAGGTGGTCTAGCGGGAGTGAATGAGCAGTTCTTC. This translates into CASSQGGLAGVNEQFF.

In this sample, this clonotype turned up many times. This chain links TRBV7-2 with TRBJ2-1, with D possibly TRBD2 on 6 matching bases. In germline, CDR1 is SGHTA, CDR2 FQGNSA. V dropped 4 bases and J dropped 9 bases, with 19 bases sitting between them. There are 15 residues in the CDR3. The CDR3 nucleotides are TGTGCCAGCAGCTCTGACTTCGTCGGGAGTCGTGAGCAGTTCTTC. As protein: CASSSDFVGSREQFF. Using reference TRBV7-2 and TRBJ2-1 for the parts outside the CDR3, the full variable domain is GAGVSQSPSNKVTEKGKDVELRCDPISGHTALYWYRQSLGQGLEFLIYFQGNSAPDKSGLPSDRFSAERTGGSVSTLTIQRTQQEDSAVYLCASSSDFVGSREQFFGPGTRLTVL.

Ten or more counts support this clonotype. The chain combines TRBV20-1 with TRBJ1-2; D gene unclear. This CDR3 region has 11 residues. Trimming pared 6 bases from V and 0 bases from J, leaving 5 bases between. Germline loops: CDR1 DFQATT, CDR2 SNEGSKA (reference sequence). The CDR3 DNA sequence: TGCAGTGCGGGCTCTAACTATGGCTACACCTTC. Encoded protein: CSAGSNYGYTF.

The chain links TRBV4-1 to TRBJ1-1, with D hard to call. V was cut by 4 bases and J by 0 bases, with 12 bases left in between. Germline CDR1 reads MGHRA; CDR2 reads YSYEKL. This CDR3 is built from 15 residues. The CDR3 reads CASSPHLALNTEAFF. CDR3 coding DNA: TGCGCCAGCAGCCCCCATTTGGCACTGAACACTGAAGCTTTCTTT.

This clonotype was seen more than once but under ten times. The chain links TRBV14 to TRBJ1-1; no definite D call. The germline V gene has CDR1 SGHDN and CDR2 FVKESK. The V end lost 3 bases, the J end lost 3 bases, and 14 bases lay between the germline ends. CDR3 size: 15 residues. The CDR3 here is CASSHDLFLYTEAFF. Written as DNA, the CDR3 is TGTGCCAGCAGCCACGACCTTTTCCTATACACTGAAGCTTTCTTT.

This clonotype was observed at least ten times. The V call is TRBV7-3, the J call TRBJ2-1; 10 nucleotides line up with TRBD2. Trimming at V came to 2 bases and at J to 15 bases, leaving 7 bases not matched to a gene. This CDR3 is built from 13 residues. Germline assignment: CDR1 SGHTA and CDR2 FQGTGA. For the CDR3, the DNA is TGTGCCAGCAGCTTAGAGCGGGAGGGCCTGTGGTTCTTC. This encodes CASSLEREGLWFF.

Many counts were recorded for this clonotype. This chain joins TRBV4-3 and TRBJ2-7, with TRBD1 matching over 10 bases. This CDR3 contains 18 residues. Trimming removed 0 bases from V and 1 base from J; junction bases left unmatched: 9. Germline values: CDR1 LGHNA, CDR2 YSLEER. CDR3 amino acids: CASSQEIPGQGSSYEQYF. The CDR3 region has the DNA TGCGCCAGCAGCCAAGAAATTCCGGGACAGGGGTCTTCCTACGAGCAGTACTTC.

As DNA, the CDR3 is TGCAGTGCTCGGCGGACTAGCGGGAGGGCCGCGGCCAAAAACATTCAGTACTTC. Residues: CSARRTSGRAAAKNIQYF. V gene TRBV20-1 combines with J gene TRBJ2-4; the match to TRBD2 covers 15 bases. There are 18 residues in the CDR3. The germline V gene has CDR1 DFQATT and CDR2 SNEGSKA (reference sequence). Germline trimming cut 5 bases from V and 1 base from J; bases unmatched to any gene: 9.

This clonotype was recorded at least ten times. The chain's CDR3 is CAIRDSGGTYNEQFF. Written as DNA, the CDR3 is TGTGCCATCAGGGACAGCGGGGGCACCTACAATGAGCAGTTCTTC. This rearrangement joins TRBV10-3 to TRBJ2-1; 8 nucleotides agree with TRBD2. CDR1 ENHRY and CDR2 SYGVKD come from the germline V gene. The V and J ends lost 6 bases and 2 bases, in that order; junction bases with no gene match: 6. This CDR3 spans 15 amino acids.

This clonotype was seen ten or more times. The chain is built from TRBV6-2 or TRBV6-3 and TRBJ1-5, with unresolved D. There are 13 residues in the CDR3. Germline V lookup: CDR1 MNHEY, CDR2 SVGEGT. V lost 0 bases and J lost 15, with 15 bases in between. CDR3 residues: CASSYSEIGNLHF. The DNA for the CDR3 is TGTGCCAGCAGTTACTCGGAGATAGGGAATTTGCATTTT.

This clonotype has at least ten counts. The CDR3 DNA is TGCAGTGCTAGCGGCCCCAATCAGCCCCAGCATTTT. This encodes CSASGPNQPQHF. The chain combines TRBV20-1 with TRBJ1-5; unclear D gene. Trimming took off 3 bases at V and 3 bases at J, with 6 bases between the two ends. The CDR3 is made up of 12 amino acids. From germline, CDR1 is DFQATT and CDR2 SNEGSKA (reference sequence).

This clonotype appeared many times. The genes are TRBV18 and TRBJ1-5; D remains ambiguous. Trimming removed 0 bases from V and 9 bases from J, with 12 bases in between. The germline V gene encodes CDR1 KGHSH and CDR2 LQKENI. This CDR3 has 14 amino acids. DNA for the CDR3: TGTGCCAGCTCACCACCGGGCGGTGGTGGGCCCCAGCATTTT. It translates to CASSPPGGGGPQHF.

This clonotype has a count of ten or more. The chain carries TRBV5-1 and TRBJ1-1; D perhaps matches TRBD1 (6 bases). The CDR3 has 15 residues. V was clipped by 4 bases and J by 6 bases, with 19 bases between them. Germline V gives CDR1 SGHRS, CDR2 YFSETQ. The CDR3: CASSPKGGTLPEAFF. In nucleotides, the CDR3 is TGCGCCAGCAGCCCCAAGGGGGGCACTCTCCCTGAAGCTTTCTTT.

This clonotype was seen many times. This chain uses TRBV6-2 or TRBV6-3 with TRBJ2-1; TRBD2 matches at 9 bases. Losses at the gene ends were 6 bases for V and 2 bases for J; bases not matched to a gene: 5. This CDR3 spans 15 amino acids. CDR1 and CDR2 (germline): MNHEY, SVGEGT. For the CDR3, the DNA is TGTGCCAGCAGCCGACTAGCGGACACCTACAATGAGCAGTTCTTC. Protein: CASSRLADTYNEQFF.

Ten or more counts support this clonotype. The genes are TRBV20-1 and TRBJ2-3; D uncertain. The V end lost 2 bases, the J end lost 8 bases, and 8 bases lay between the germline ends. CDR1 DFQATT and CDR2 SNEGSKA come from the germline V gene (reference sequence). The CDR3 contains 11 residues. The CDR3 sequence: CSARLVATQYF. DNA for the CDR3: TGCAGTGCTAGACTAGTGGCTACGCAGTATTTT.